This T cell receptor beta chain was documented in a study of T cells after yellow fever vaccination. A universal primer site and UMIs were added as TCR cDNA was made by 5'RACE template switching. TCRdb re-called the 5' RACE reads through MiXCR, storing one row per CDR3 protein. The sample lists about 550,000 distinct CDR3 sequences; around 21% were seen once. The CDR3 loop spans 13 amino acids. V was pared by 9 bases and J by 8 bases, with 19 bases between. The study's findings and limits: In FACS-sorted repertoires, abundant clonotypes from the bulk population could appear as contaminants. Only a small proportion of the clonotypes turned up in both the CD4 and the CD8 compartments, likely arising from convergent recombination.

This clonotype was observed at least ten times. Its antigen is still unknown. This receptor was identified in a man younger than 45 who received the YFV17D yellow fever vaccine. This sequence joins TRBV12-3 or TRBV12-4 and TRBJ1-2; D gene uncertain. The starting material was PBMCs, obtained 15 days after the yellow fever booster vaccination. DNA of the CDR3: TGTGCCAGTTCGTCCGCCCCGATGGGAGGCTACACCTTC. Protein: CASSSAPMGGYTF.